Listed here are 30 T cell receptor beta chains from one sample, sequenced in a study of shared T cell receptors in the human thymus. Here immunoSEQ multiplex PCR was the method, and the copy in TCRdb shows in-frame clones only, minus some. The sample comprises about 660,000 clones, roughly 86% of which are singletons, and more than 0.009% rests with the top ten. These data were also reused for a study on human thymus T cells.

Material for sequencing was thymocytes. Every receptor here comes from a boy in the first two years of life with a congenital heart defect.

This rearrangement joins TRBV28 to TRBJ1-1; the match to TRBD1 covers 12 bases. The trim removed 0 bases at V and 1 base at J, leaving 15 bases unmatched. This CDR3 has 21 amino acids. Germline V lookup: CDR1 MDHEN, CDR2 SYDVKM. The CDR3 region is CASSLCVGPGQGARGNTEAFF. The CDR3 coding sequence is TGTGCCAGCAGTTTATGCGTCGGACCGGGACAGGGGGCGCGGGGGAACACTGAAGCTTTCTTT.

The chain recombines TRBV14 with TRBJ2-7; unclear D gene. V lost 0 bases, J lost 3 bases, and 15 bases lay in between. This CDR3 has 16 residues. Germline CDR1 and CDR2: SGHDN and FVKESK. The CDR3 region is CASSQDQNRLVYEQYF. As DNA, the CDR3 is TGTGCCAGCAGCCAAGATCAGAACAGATTAGTCTACGAGCAGTACTTC.

This clone was seen only once. The chain has TRBV5-1 and TRBJ2-3, with 14 bases lining up with TRBD2. This CDR3 region has 17 residues. Germline trimming cut 2 bases from V and 5 bases from J; bases unmatched to any gene: 7. In germline, CDR1 is SGHRS, CDR2 YFSETQ. The chain's CDR3 is CASSLLTGTSGRDTQYF. CDR3 sequence (DNA): TGCGCCAGCAGCTTACTGACCGGGACTAGCGGGAGAGATACGCAGTATTTT.

A word on this clone: At one end, the junction sequence differs from germline, possibly due to a read error. The CDR3 DNA follows: TGTGCCAGCAGTTTCGGTGTCCTACTCGCCTTC. This codes for CASSFGVLLAF. The V gene is TRBV28, the J gene TRBJ1-2; D gene uncertain. The CDR3 runs to 11 residues. Germline CDR1 is MDHEN and CDR2 is SYDVKM.

A remark on this clone: Other DNA variants within this sample encode the same CDR3. V usage is TRBV14 and J usage is TRBJ2-5; D not resolved. V was shortened by 1 base and J by 1 base, with 7 bases between the two germline ends. From germline, CDR1 is SGHDN and CDR2 FVKESK. The CDR3 runs 14 residues. CDR3 nucleotide sequence: TGTGCCAGCAGCCAAGGTGCGGTCCAAGAGACCCAGTACTTC. Translation gives CASSQGAVQETQYF.

The chain's CDR3 is CASSEALAGRGAYEQYF. For the CDR3, the DNA is TGTGCCAGCAGTGAAGCTCTAGCGGGACGGGGGGCCTACGAGCAGTACTTC. The J gene is TRBJ2-7, the V gene TRBV6-1, with 9 nucleotides matching TRBD2. This CDR3 contains 17 residues. The ends lost 0 bases at V and 2 bases at J; junction bases unmatched: 8. Germline V gene sequence: CDR1 MNHNS, CDR2 SASEGT.

The V gene is TRBV4-3, the J gene TRBJ1-1; 8 bases are shared with TRBD1. V was clipped by 0 bases and J by 1 base; unmatched bases: 10. There are 18 residues in the CDR3. Germline V gene lookup returns CDR1 LGHNA and CDR2 YSLEER. The CDR3 loop reads CASSQEIRPGTGNTEAFF. The DNA of the CDR3 is TGCGCCAGCAGCCAAGAAATACGTCCCGGGACAGGGAACACTGAAGCTTTCTTT.

This chain links TRBV12-5 with TRBJ2-7; 8 bases fit TRBD2. J gave up 3 bases and V 2 bases, and 9 bases lay outside the gene matches. The CDR3 spans 16 residues. The germline V gene has CDR1 LGHNT and CDR2 FRNRAP. The CDR3 nucleotides read TGTGCTAGTGGTTTGTGCTGCGGGAGGCAGATCTACGAGCAGTACTTC. Encoded protein: CASGLCCGRQIYEQYF.

This clone was recorded only once. The chain recombines TRBV27 with TRBJ2-1, with D possibly matching TRBD1 (6 bases). Trimming removed 6 bases at V and 2 bases at J, with 14 bases between. Germline values: CDR1 MNHEY, CDR2 SMNVEV (reference sequence). The CDR3 extends over 15 amino acids. CDR3 loop: CASRWDNRTYNEQFF. The CDR3 DNA follows: TGTGCCAGCAGGTGGGACAACCGGACCTACAATGAGCAGTTCTTC.

The chain joins TRBV7-9 to TRBJ2-1; the match to TRBD2 covers 9 bases. Unmatched junction bases numbered 11, after V lost 4 bases and J lost 7 bases. From germline, CDR1 is SEHNR and CDR2 FQNEAQ (reference sequence). The CDR3 is 16 amino acids. The CDR3 bases are TGTGCCAGCAGCTCCAGTCTAGCGGGGACAGCGAATGAGCAGTTCTTC. It yields the protein CASSSSLAGTANEQFF.

The rearrangement uses TRBV14 and TRBJ2-4; 9 bases are shared with TRBD1. The J segment lost 8 bases and the V segment lost 3 bases, leaving 2 bases of the junction unmatched. CDR1 is SGHDN and CDR2 is FVKESK in the germline V gene. The CDR3 sequence is 13 residues long. The CDR3 protein is CASSQGQGYIQYF. Here the CDR3 DNA reads TGTGCCAGCAGCCAGGGACAGGGATACATTCAGTACTTC.

The V and J genes are TRBV14 and TRBJ2-3; 9 bases map to TRBD2. CDR1 is SGHDN, CDR2 FVKESK, per germline. V shed 4 bases, J shed 2 bases, and the junction held 4 bases outside the gene matches. The CDR3 has 15 residues. The CDR3 sequence: CASSLLAGVTDTQYF. The CDR3 bases are TGTGCCAGCAGCCTATTAGCGGGAGTCACAGATACGCAGTATTTT.

This clone occurred once. The chain employs TRBV7-6 and TRBJ2-7; TRBD2 matches at 16 bases. The CDR3 sequence is 16 residues long. The V gene end was trimmed by 8 bases and the J gene end by 5 bases; junction bases not matched to a gene: 9. Germline CDR1 reads SGHVS; CDR2 reads FNYEAQ. CDR3 DNA: TGTGCCAGCCGCCCGGGACTAGCGGGAGGGCCCCACGAGCAGTACTTC. Translation: CASRPGLAGGPHEQYF. Looking up the rest from reference TRBV7-6 and TRBJ2-7 gives the full variable domain: GAGVSQSPRYKVTKRGQDVALRCDPISGHVSLYWYRQALGQGPEFLTYFNYEAQQDKSGLPNDRFSAERPEGSISTLTIQRTEQRDSAMYRCASRPGLAGGPHEQYFGPGTRLTVT.

A remark on this clone: One end of the junction varies from germline; a read error may be responsible. The chain is built from TRBV4-1 and TRBJ2-1, with a weak D call TRBD2 (7 bases). Germline CDR1 is MGHRA and CDR2 is YSYEKL. The CDR3 is 18 residues long. CDR3 sequence (DNA): TGCGCCAGCAGCCAAGATGGTCAGTCGGGGGGCTCCGACAATGAGCAGTTCTTC. Translating gives CASSQDGQSGGSDNEQFF.

V usage is TRBV11-1 and J usage is TRBJ2-7, with TRBD2 as a possible D gene (5 bases). Looked up from germline, CDR1 is SGHAT and CDR2 is FQDESV (reference sequence). The CDR3 loop spans 16 amino acids. V dropped 4 bases and J dropped 5 bases, with 21 bases sitting between them. CDR3 DNA sequence: TGTGCCAGCAGCTCCCTGGTTAAAGGGAGAGATGACGAGCAGTACTTC. Protein: CASSSLVKGRDDEQYF. Combining the CDR3 with reference TRBV11-1 and TRBJ2-7 gives the whole variable domain EAEVAQSPRYKITEKSQAVAFWCDPISGHATLYWYRQILGQGPELLVQFQDESVVDDSQLPKDRFSAERLKGVDSTLKIQPAELGDSAMYLCASSSLVKGRDDEQYFGPGTRLTVT.

The chain is built from TRBV4-1 and TRBJ2-7; 9 nucleotides match TRBD1. This CDR3 has 15 amino acids. Trimming took 2 bases from V and 5 from J; bases not matched to a gene: 7. Germline assignment: CDR1 MGHRA and CDR2 YSYEKL. The CDR3 spells CASSQYRDRDNEQYF. The CDR3 nucleotides are TGCGCCAGCAGCCAATACCGGGACAGGGACAACGAGCAGTACTTC.

V and J are TRBV6-5 and TRBJ1-1, with TRBD1 as a possible D gene (6 bases). V gave up 6 bases and J gave up 0 bases, with 14 bases separating them. The CDR3 has 15 residues. CDR1 is MNHEY, CDR2 SVGAGI, per germline. The CDR3 loop is CASSSGQQMNTEAFF. In nucleotides, the CDR3 is TGTGCCAGCAGCAGCGGACAGCAAATGAACACTGAAGCTTTCTTT.

This clone was counted a few times. This chain joins TRBV28 and TRBJ1-3, with no clear D. Trimming left V 3 bases short and J 1 base short, with 10 bases between. The germline V gene encodes CDR1 MDHEN and CDR2 SYDVKM. The CDR3 runs 15 residues. CDR3 in DNA: TGTGCCAGCAGTTTGAGGTTCAGTTCTGGAAACACCATATATTTT. Translated, it gives CASSLRFSSGNTIYF.

This chain connects TRBV9 to TRBJ2-1, with 10 bases matching TRBD2. CDR1 is SGDLS, CDR2 YYNGEE, per germline. This CDR3 is 18 amino acids long. V shed 0 bases and J 8 bases; nucleotides not matched to a gene: 14. This chain's CDR3 is CASSVARPGLAFWHEQFF. The CDR3 nucleotides are TGTGCCAGCAGCGTAGCCCGACCGGGACTAGCGTTCTGGCATGAGCAGTTCTTC.

This chain joins TRBV11-3 and TRBJ1-1, with no clear D. Germline V gene lookup returns CDR1 SGHNT and CDR2 YENEEA. There are 13 residues in the CDR3. Trimming stripped 1 base from V and 7 bases from J, with 10 bases between. The CDR3 region is CASSLGVEGEAFF. As DNA, the CDR3 is TGTGCCAGCAGCTTAGGAGTCGAGGGTGAAGCTTTCTTT.

The sample holds a few counts of this clone. This chain joins TRBV25-1 and TRBJ1-4; 7 nucleotides align to TRBD1. CDR3 length: 17 amino acids. Germline V gene lookup returns CDR1 MGHDK and CDR2 SYGVNS. V gave up 5 bases and J gave up 5 bases; unmatched junction bases: 14. CDR3 in DNA: TGTGCCAGCAGTCCAAGGGACAGCGAAGATTGGAATGAAAAACTGTTTTTT. Its translation: CASSPRDSEDWNEKLFF.

This chain links TRBV25-1 with TRBJ2-5; 9 bases are shared with TRBD2. Germline lookup yields CDR1 MGHDK and CDR2 SYGVNS. The length of the CDR3 is 15 residues. Trimming removed 3 bases from V and 4 bases from J; junction bases left unmatched: 6. DNA of the CDR3: TGTGCCAGCAGTGACCCAGCGGGAGGCGGAGAGACCCAGTACTTC. Residues: CASSDPAGGGETQYF.

This clone was observed a handful of times. This chain connects TRBV28 to TRBJ1-4; perhaps TRBD1 as D (6 bases). This CDR3 is built from 15 residues. V lost 6 bases and J 4 bases, leaving 15 bases between the germline ends. Germline values: CDR1 MDHEN, CDR2 SYDVKM. CDR3 loop: CASRSRQAFNEKLFF. The CDR3 DNA follows: TGTGCCAGCAGGTCCAGACAGGCCTTTAATGAAAAACTGTTTTTT.

V and J are TRBV30 and TRBJ2-2; 10 bases line up with TRBD1. After removal of 4 bases from V and 4 bases from J, the junction contained 12 bases not matched to a gene. Germline V gene data show CDR1 as GTSNPN and CDR2 as SVGIG (reference sequence). The CDR3 is made up of 17 amino acids. The CDR3 bases are TGTGCCTGGACGCGACAGGGGGCTTGGCCCCCCACCGGGGAGCTGTTTTTT. Translation: CAWTRQGAWPPTGELFF. The whole variable domain, filled in from reference TRBV30 and TRBJ2-2, reads SQTIHQWPATLVQPVGSPLSLECTVEGTSNPNLYWYRQAAGRGLQLLFYSVGIGQISSEVPQNLSASRPQDRQFILSSKKLLLSDSGFYLCAWTRQGAWPPTGELFFGEGSRLTVL.

This clone appeared a few times. The genes are TRBV28 and TRBJ2-5; D is possibly TRBD2 (5 bases). V was shortened by 10 bases and J by 7 bases, with 16 bases between the two germline ends. The CDR3 totals 12 residues. CDR1 is MDHEN, CDR2 SYDVKM, per germline. The CDR3 spells CATRGPLRTQYF. The CDR3 DNA reads TGTGCCACCCGAGGGCCTCTTCGGACCCAGTACTTC. Combining the CDR3 with reference TRBV28 and TRBJ2-5 gives the whole variable domain DVKVTQSSRYLVKRTGEKVFLECVQDMDHENMFWYRQDPGLGLRLIYFSYDVKMKEKGDIPEGYSVSREKKERFSLILESASTNQTSMYLCATRGPLRTQYFGPGTRLLVL.

The chain recombines TRBV7-2 with TRBJ2-3; 9 bases match TRBD2. Trimming took 3 bases from V and 4 from J; bases not matched to a gene: 8. This CDR3 has 16 amino acids. Germline V gene sequence: CDR1 SGHTA, CDR2 FQGNSA. Here the CDR3 DNA reads TGTGCCAGCAGCTTTTTAATGCGGGAGGGGGCAGATACGCAGTATTTT. The encoded protein is CASSFLMREGADTQYF.

The chain couples TRBV19 to TRBJ1-2; 9 bases fit TRBD1. In germline, CDR1 is LNHDA, CDR2 SQIVND (reference sequence). The junction had 11 bases not matched to a gene; V was cut back by 9 bases and J by 3 bases. This CDR3 contains 15 residues. CDR3 DNA: TGTGCCAGCAGGATCCCGGGACAGGGTGACTATGGCTACACCTTC. This sequence encodes CASRIPGQGDYGYTF.

The rearrangement links TRBV29-1 to TRBJ1-2, with TRBD1 as a possible D gene (5 bases). Deletions cut 3 bases from V and 3 bases from J, with 8 bases between. Germline loops: CDR1 SQVTM, CDR2 ANQGSEA. The CDR3 runs to 12 residues. CDR3 loop: CSVDRTHYGYTF. CDR3 DNA: TGCAGCGTTGATCGGACACACTATGGCTACACCTTC.

The chain joins TRBV29-1 to TRBJ1-3; D gene uncertain. CDR3 length: 14 amino acids. Germline CDR1 is SQVTM and CDR2 is ANQGSEA. Trimming removed 3 bases from V and 0 bases from J, with 9 bases in between. The CDR3 region is CSVESLYSGNTIYF. The CDR3 DNA sequence: TGCAGCGTTGAGTCCCTCTACTCTGGAAACACCATATATTTT.

V is TRBV9 and J is TRBJ2-3, with D unresolved. Trimming took 0 bases from V and 3 from J, leaving 11 bases between them. The CDR3 runs to 15 residues. Per the germline V gene, CDR1 is SGDLS and CDR2 is YYNGEE. In nucleotides, the CDR3 is TGTGCCAGCAGCGTAGAAGGAGCTGGGACAGATACGCAGTATTTT. The encoded protein is CASSVEGAGTDTQYF.